This TCR beta chain appears in the sequencing data of a study of cytomegalovirus exposure and HLA in healthy donors. The PCR used 60 Vbeta and 13 Jbeta primers. Only in-frame clones appear in the TCRdb table, and some are missing; sequencing was by immunoSEQ multiplex PCR. The sample includes 130,000 to 150,000 clones, 60% to 80% seen only once; the top ten take roughly 0.7%. The study, taken as a whole, reports: Further analysis, carried out later, found HLA-associated TCR beta chains more clonally expanded than equally common other chains. As was reported, the HLA-A and HLA-B alleles of most subjects were accurately predicted from TCR beta sequences.

In regard to this clone: Its antigen is undetermined.

Material: PBMCs. The sequence came from a male donor in good health and CMV-seronegative.

In DNA form, the CDR3 reads TGTGCCAGCAGCTTAAAACAGGGGGTCTATGGCTACACCTTC. Amino acids: CASSLKQGVYGYTF. This chain connects TRBV7-2 to TRBJ1-2; 8 nucleotides line up with TRBD1. Germline lookup yields CDR1 SGHTA and CDR2 FQGNSA. This CDR3 contains 14 residues. Trimming took 2 bases from V and 4 from J; bases not matched to a gene: 3.